This T cell receptor beta chain was retrieved from a study of blood T cell repertoires in COVID-19. Assay used: immunoSEQ multiplex PCR; TCRdb lists only in-frame clones, some missing. The sample holds 40,000 to 50,000 clones, roughly 91% seen once. CDR1 and CDR2 from the germline V gene are KGHDR and SFDVKD. Trimming stripped 1 base from V and 2 bases from J, with 10 bases between. CDR3 size: 16 residues. The sequenced material came from peripheral blood. The origin of this receptor is a human donor in a cohort sampled during active COVID-19. The rearrangement uses TRBV24-1 and TRBJ2-2; a weak D match, TRBD1 (5 bases). The CDR3 reads CATSDFDSPNTGELFF. CDR3 bases: TGTGCCACCAGTGATTTCGACAGCCCTAACACCGGGGAGCTGTTTTTT.